A single sample gave rise to the 26 T cell receptor beta chains below, sequenced in a study of blood T cell repertoires in COVID-19. Sequenced by immunoSEQ multiplex PCR; TCRdb stores in-frame clones only, minus some. Among around 200,000 clones listed, about 88% were seen once. The sample comprised peripheral blood. The receptors stem from a woman aged 80 or over in a cohort sampled during active or convalescent COVID-19.

The chain uses TRBV10-1 and TRBJ1-1, with D perhaps matching TRBD1 (5 bases). V was pared by 0 bases and J by 7 bases, with 12 bases between. Germline V gene data show CDR1 as WNHNN and CDR2 as SYGVQD (reference sequence). This CDR3 contains 14 residues. The CDR3 protein is CASSESTRVYEAFF. DNA for the CDR3: TGCGCCAGCAGTGAGTCGACCAGGGTCTATGAAGCTTTCTTT.

This clone was seen only a few times. The chain uses TRBV27 and TRBJ2-2; a possible D gene is TRBD1 (6 bases). Germline lookup yields CDR1 MNHEY and CDR2 SMNVEV (reference sequence). This CDR3 region has 15 residues. Trimming stripped 3 bases from V and 4 bases from J, with 12 bases between. The CDR3 nucleotides are TGTGCCAGCAGTTTCGGGACATCTTCCACCGGGGAGCTGTTTTTT. Translation: CASSFGTSSTGELFF.

The chain has TRBV4-3 and TRBJ1-5, with a tentative D call TRBD1 (5 bases). Trimming took off 0 bases at V and 5 bases at J, with 8 bases between the two ends. The CDR3 has 14 residues. The germline V gene has CDR1 LGHNA and CDR2 YSLEER. The CDR3 DNA is TGCGCCAGCAGCCAAGATTCGGGGGATCAGCCCCAGCATTTT. Amino acids: CASSQDSGDQPQHF.

V and J are TRBV10-3 and TRBJ2-7; 7 bases agree with TRBD2. Looked up from germline, CDR1 is ENHRY and CDR2 is SYGVKD. The length of the CDR3 is 11 residues. V shed 8 bases and J 6 bases; nucleotides not matched to a gene: 4. The CDR3 DNA follows: TGTGCCATCCGGGGGGTAGGCGAGCAGTACTTC. This translates into CAIRGVGEQYF.

This sequence joins TRBV6-5 and TRBJ1-3; 7 nucleotides match TRBD1. The V gene's germline CDR1 is MNHEY and CDR2 SVGAGI. Unmatched junction bases numbered 4, after V lost 0 bases and J lost 2 bases. The CDR3 is 16 residues long. The CDR3 nucleotides read TGTGCCAGCAGTTACTCGACAGGGACGCCTGGAAACACCATATATTTT. Protein product: CASSYSTGTPGNTIYF.

This chain links TRBV7-8 with TRBJ2-1; TRBD1 matches 9 bases. The CDR3 totals 15 residues. In germline, CDR1 is SGHVS, CDR2 FQNEAQ. V trimming: 1 base; J trimming: 8 bases; junction bases outside the gene matches: 6. The CDR3 loop is CASSLEQGAFDEQFF. In DNA form, the CDR3 reads TGTGCCAGCAGCTTAGAACAGGGGGCGTTTGATGAGCAGTTCTTC.

This chain joins TRBV2 and TRBJ2-7; weak D call: TRBD1 (5 bases). The germline CDR1 and CDR2 sequences are SNHLY and FYNNEI. Trimming shortened V by 9 bases and J by 7 bases, and 19 bases separated the two germline ends. There are 13 residues in the CDR3. CDR3 DNA: TGTGCCAGTAGACCTGAAGGGGTGGGTGAGCAGTACTTC. Translated: CASRPEGVGEQYF.

V usage is TRBV5-1 and J usage is TRBJ2-3; TRBD2 agrees at 10 bases. Germline V gene lookup returns CDR1 SGHRS and CDR2 YFSETQ. The length of the CDR3 is 16 residues. Unmatched junction bases numbered 6, after V lost 0 bases and J lost 5 bases. The CDR3 here is CASSLDGLAGVDTQYF. In DNA, the CDR3 is TGCGCCAGCAGCTTGGACGGGCTAGCGGGAGTAGATACGCAGTATTTT.

This sequence joins TRBV3-1 (or the pseudogene TRBV3-2) and TRBJ2-1; D ambiguous. Trimming took 0 bases from V and 12 from J, leaving 12 bases between them. The CDR3 sequence is 13 residues long. Germline-derived CDR1 and CDR2 are LGHDT and YNNKEL (reference sequence). CDR3 DNA sequence: TGTGCCAGCAGCCAAGATCTGCGGCAAGGGCAGTTCTTC. It yields the protein CASSQDLRQGQFF.

CDR3 nucleotide sequence: TGTGCCAGCAGCTTATCCCAGGGAGAGACCCAGTACTTC. Its protein product is CASSLSQGETQYF. The chain recombines TRBV11-2 with TRBJ2-5, with D tentatively TRBD1 (5 bases). Trimming cost V 2 bases and J 4 bases, with 8 bases left between them. CDR1 is SGHAT, CDR2 FQNNGV, per germline. This CDR3 is built from 13 residues.

The chain's CDR3 is CAISQGQGNTEAFF. As DNA, the CDR3 is TGTGCCATCAGCCAGGGACAGGGGAACACTGAAGCTTTCTTT. The J gene is TRBJ1-1, the V gene TRBV10-3; 9 bases map to TRBD1. The CDR3 has 14 residues. The ends lost 6 bases at V and 1 base at J; junction bases unmatched: 3. Germline assignment: CDR1 ENHRY and CDR2 SYGVKD.

The rearrangement links TRBV28 to TRBJ1-3; a weak D match, TRBD1 (6 bases). There are 16 residues in the CDR3. Looked up from germline, CDR1 is MDHEN and CDR2 is SYDVKM. Between the trimmed V and J ends, which lost 2 bases and 0 bases, there was a span of 11 bases. The CDR3 DNA follows: TGTGCCAGCAGTTTAGGGGGCCCTAGCTCTGGAAACACCATATATTTT. The encoded protein is CASSLGGPSSGNTIYF.

V is TRBV7-6 and J is TRBJ1-1, with 8 bases lining up with TRBD1. The CDR3 consists of 15 residues. With 5 bases clipped from V and 1 base from J, the junction kept 6 bases outside the gene matches. In germline, CDR1 is SGHVS, CDR2 FNYEAQ. Written as DNA, the CDR3 is TGTGCCAGCAGCGAGGCACAGGGGGGGAACACTGAAGCTTTCTTT. This codes for CASSEAQGGNTEAFF.

V usage is TRBV9 and J usage is TRBJ2-1, with a tentative D call TRBD2 (5 bases). Germline V CDR1 and CDR2: SGDLS, YYNGEE. This CDR3 contains 15 residues. The V end lost 4 bases, the J end lost 2 bases, and 13 bases lay between the germline ends. In DNA, the CDR3 is TGTGCCAGCAGCACTAGGAGTAGCGCCTACAATGAGCAGTTCTTC. Protein sequence: CASSTRSSAYNEQFF.

The chain uses TRBV27 and TRBJ1-6; unclear D gene. The germline V and J ends were trimmed by 7 bases and 4 bases, with 8 bases remaining between them. CDR1 and CDR2 from the germline V gene are MNHEY and SMNVEV (reference sequence). The CDR3 runs 13 residues. The CDR3 nucleotides read TGTGCCAGCAAGAGGGATTATAATTCACCCCTCCACTTT. Its protein product is CASKRDYNSPLHF.

The chain couples TRBV2 to TRBJ2-5; D remains ambiguous. The CDR3 is made up of 14 amino acids. V lost 3 bases and J lost 2, with 10 bases in between. Looked up from germline, CDR1 is SNHLY and CDR2 is FYNNEI. CDR3 in amino acids: CASSERNYQETQYF. In DNA form, the CDR3 reads TGTGCCAGCAGTGAGCGTAATTATCAAGAGACCCAGTACTTC.

This clone was seen a few times. V and J are TRBV19 and TRBJ1-1; D not certain. There are 13 residues in the CDR3. Per germline, CDR1 LNHDA and CDR2 SQIVND (reference sequence). The V gene lost 6 bases and the J gene lost 1 base, with 9 bases spanning the gap. The CDR3 protein is CASREQTNTEAFF. The CDR3 nucleotides are TGTGCCAGTAGGGAGCAGACGAACACTGAAGCTTTCTTT. The entire variable domain, with the rest obtained from reference TRBV19 and TRBJ1-1, is as follows: DGGITQSPKYLFRKEGQNVTLSCEQNLNHDAMYWYRQDPGQGLRLIYYSQIVNDFQKGDIAEGYSVSREKKESFPLTVTSAQKNPTAFYLCASREQTNTEAFFGQGTRLTVV.

This chain joins TRBV7-7 and TRBJ1-4; 7 nucleotides line up with TRBD1. The CDR3 has 19 residues. Trimming removed 0 bases from V and 0 bases from J; junction bases left unmatched: 10. Germline loops: CDR1 SSHAT, CDR2 FNYEAQ (reference sequence). CDR3 loop: CASSLAEYAGGATNEKLFF. In DNA, the CDR3 is TGTGCCAGCAGCTTAGCTGAGTATGCAGGGGGTGCAACTAATGAAAAACTGTTTTTT.

The J gene is TRBJ2-7, the V gene TRBV6-6; TRBD2 matches 9 bases. Trimming took 2 bases from V and 5 from J; bases not matched to a gene: 4. Germline V gene sequence: CDR1 MNHNY, CDR2 SVGAGI (reference sequence). This CDR3 spans 14 amino acids. The CDR3 sequence: CASSYSIAGDEQYV. The CDR3, as DNA: TGTGCCAGCAGTTACAGTATAGCGGGAGACGAGCAGTACGTC.

This clone was found once. DNA for the CDR3: TGTGCCAGCAGCTCTTCGTCCCCTGAAGCTTTCTTT. Translating it yields CASSSSSPEAFF. This chain links TRBV11-3 with TRBJ1-1; D unclear. The germline V gene encodes CDR1 SGHNT and CDR2 YENEEA. V was shortened by 4 bases and J by 6 bases, with 9 bases between the two germline ends. This CDR3 contains 12 residues. The full variable domain, with the rest looked up from reference TRBV11-3 and TRBJ1-1, is EAGVVQSPRYKIIEKKQPVAFWCNPISGHNTLYWYLQNLGQGPELLIRYENEEAVDDSQLPKDRFSAERLKGVDSTLKIQPAELGDSAVYLCASSSSSPEAFFGQGTRLTVV.

The chain links TRBV3-1 (or the pseudogene TRBV3-2) to TRBJ1-2, with D perhaps TRBD1 (6 bases). The germline V and J ends were trimmed by 4 bases and 7 bases, with 13 bases remaining between them. CDR1 LGHDT and CDR2 YNNKEL come from the germline V gene (reference sequence). The CDR3 length is 13 residues. CDR3 amino acids: CASSPRLQGGYTF. Here the CDR3 DNA reads TGTGCCAGCAGCCCGCGCCTACAGGGTGGCTACACCTTC.

The chain has TRBV7-2 and TRBJ1-4; TRBD1 matches at 12 bases. V shed 2 bases and J 4 bases; nucleotides not matched to a gene: 11. CDR1 is SGHTA and CDR2 is FQGNSA in the germline V gene. This CDR3 spans 19 amino acids. CDR3 in DNA: TGTGCCAGCAGCTTATATATACCCGGGACAGGGGGCCTTAATGAAAAACTGTTTTTT. It yields the protein CASSLYIPGTGGLNEKLFF. Drawing the rest from reference TRBV7-2 and TRBJ1-4, the complete variable domain is GAGVSQSPSNKVTEKGKDVELRCDPISGHTALYWYRQSLGQGLEFLIYFQGNSAPDKSGLPSDRFSAERTGGSVSTLTIQRTQQEDSAVYLCASSLYIPGTGGLNEKLFFGSGTQLSVL.

The CDR3 region is CASSLLPGTGDFGYTF. The CDR3, as DNA: TGTGCCAGCAGTTTACTCCCTGGGACGGGAGACTTTGGCTACACCTTC. The chain couples TRBV27 to TRBJ1-2; D may be TRBD1 (5 bases). Germline-derived CDR1 and CDR2 are MNHEY and SMNVEV (reference sequence). V was pared by 2 bases and J by 7 bases, with 20 bases between. CDR3 length: 16 residues.

This clone was observed a handful of times. The chain's CDR3 is CASSEGRQVLGYEQYF. In DNA, the CDR3 is TGCGCCAGCAGTGAAGGGAGACAGGTGCTGGGGTACGAGCAGTACTTC. The chain has TRBV10-2 and TRBJ2-7, with D possibly matching TRBD1 (6 bases). The ends were cut back, 3 bases at V and 4 bases at J, with 19 bases in the middle. CDR3 length equals 16 residues. Germline V lookup: CDR1 WSHSY, CDR2 SAAADI.

The rearrangement joins TRBV7-9 to TRBJ1-3, with D possibly being TRBD1 (5 bases). V lost 1 base and J 1 base, leaving 14 bases between the germline ends. Looked up from germline, CDR1 is SEHNR and CDR2 is FQNEAQ (reference sequence). The CDR3 covers 17 residues. CDR3 bases: TGTGCCAGCAGCTTAGAAGGGCGGACACTTTCTGGAAACACCATATATTTT. This encodes CASSLEGRTLSGNTIYF.

V usage is TRBV5-4 and J usage is TRBJ2-1; D uncertain. Germline V gene sequence: CDR1 SGHNT, CDR2 YYREEE (reference sequence). The CDR3 covers 13 residues. V was trimmed by 4 bases and J by 4 bases, leaving 9 bases between them. CDR3 nucleotide sequence: TGTGCCAGCAGCAAGTACCAGTACAATGAGCAGTTCTTC. Protein sequence: CASSKYQYNEQFF.